Below, one TCR beta chain is given with its context. The sample is drawn from a study of OX40 agonist ivuxolimab in advanced cancers. The CDR3 has 15 amino acids. The germline V gene encodes CDR1 SGHAT and CDR2 FQNNGV. The ends lost 4 bases at V and 7 bases at J; junction bases unmatched: 6. The repertoire was sequenced with immunoSEQ multiplex PCR; TCRdb's copy has only in-frame clones and lacks some. This table holds 30,000 to 40,000 clones, 80% to 85% found once. The gene calls are TRBV11-2 and TRBJ2-2; 10 bases fit TRBD2. Sequencing was performed on CD4+ or CD8+ T cells sorted from blood, taken in a trial of the OX40 agonist ivuxolimab. This TCR was recovered from an adult with an advanced solid tumor such as melanoma, head and neck, liver or kidney cancer. CDR3 in amino acids: CASSSSGGGYGELFF. CDR3 DNA sequence: TGTGCCAGCAGCTCAAGCGGGGGGGGATACGGGGAGCTGTTTTTT.